Included here is one T cell receptor beta chain sequence, with context. The data are from a study of blood T cell repertoires in COVID-19. As for the study in general: The United States, Italy and Spain were the sources of the acute and convalescent COVID-19 samples.

The V gene lost 0 bases and the J gene lost 1 base, with 10 bases spanning the gap. The CDR3 extends over 15 amino acids. Germline V gives CDR1 SGHRS, CDR2 YFSETQ. The data were produced by immunoSEQ multiplex PCR, yet TCRdb's version contains in-frame clones alone and is incomplete. The sample carries some 670,000 clones, around 89% recorded once. The source material was peripheral blood. This chain joins TRBV5-1 and TRBJ1-1; no clear D gene. This TCR was sampled from a woman between 18 and 29 years old with acute or convalescent COVID-19. The CDR3 nucleotides are TGCGCCAGCAGCTTGGGGGCCCGGGAGAACACTGAAGCTTTCTTT. This sequence encodes CASSLGARENTEAFF.